The sequence of this T cell receptor beta chain was determined in a study of blood T cell repertoires in COVID-19. Germline V gene data show CDR1 as SGHRS and CDR2 as YFSETQ. The length of the CDR3 is 15 residues. Trimming left V 4 bases short and J 5 bases short, with 18 bases between. How the authors handled the data: The authors estimated nucleated cell counts from reference gene primer amplification. TCRdb's copy holds only in-frame clones and misses some; the assay was immunoSEQ multiplex PCR. V and J calls plus clone size are reproduced from that table; the DNA served to infer D and trimming. The sample shows 200,000 to 300,000 clones, roughly 76% of them seen only once. Seattle patients were enrolled while actively infected and followed longitudinally.

The genes are TRBV5-1 and TRBJ1-1; D might be TRBD1 (6 bases). The source is a woman at least 80 years old with COVID-19, enrolled during active disease. What was sequenced was peripheral blood. As DNA, the CDR3 is TGCGCCAGCAGCCCATTGCAGGGAGGGGGGACTGAAGCTTTCTTT. Amino acid sequence: CASSPLQGGGTEAFF.